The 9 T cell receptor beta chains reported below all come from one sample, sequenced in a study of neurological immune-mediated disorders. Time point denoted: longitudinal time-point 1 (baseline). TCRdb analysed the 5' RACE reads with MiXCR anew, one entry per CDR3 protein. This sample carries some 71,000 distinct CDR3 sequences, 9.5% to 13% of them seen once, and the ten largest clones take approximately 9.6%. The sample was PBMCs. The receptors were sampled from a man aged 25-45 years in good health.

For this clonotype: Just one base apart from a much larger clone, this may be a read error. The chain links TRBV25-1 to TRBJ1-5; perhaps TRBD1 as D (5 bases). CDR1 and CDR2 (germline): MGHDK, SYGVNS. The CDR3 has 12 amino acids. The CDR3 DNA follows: TGTACCAGCAGGGAAGGGGAACAGCCCCAGCATTTT. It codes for CTSREGEQPQHF.

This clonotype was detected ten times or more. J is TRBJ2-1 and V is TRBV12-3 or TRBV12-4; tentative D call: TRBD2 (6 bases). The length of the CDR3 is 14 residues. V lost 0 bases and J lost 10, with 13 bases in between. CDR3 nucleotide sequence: TGTGCCAGCAGTTTAGCTCCGGGACTTCCCGAGCAGTTCTTC. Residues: CASSLAPGLPEQFF.

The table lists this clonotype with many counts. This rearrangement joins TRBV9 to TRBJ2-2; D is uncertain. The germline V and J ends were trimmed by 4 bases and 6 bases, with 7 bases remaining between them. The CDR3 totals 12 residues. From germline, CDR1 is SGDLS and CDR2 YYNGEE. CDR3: CASSSSPGELFF. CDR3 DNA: TGTGCCAGCAGCTCCTCTCCCGGGGAGCTGTTTTTT.

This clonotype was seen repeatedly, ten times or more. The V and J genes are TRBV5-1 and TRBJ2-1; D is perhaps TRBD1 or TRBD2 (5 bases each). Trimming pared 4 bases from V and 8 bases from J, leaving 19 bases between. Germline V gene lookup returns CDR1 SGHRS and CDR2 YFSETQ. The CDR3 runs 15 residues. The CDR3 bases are TGCGCCAGCAGCAGGGGACCCCCGGTCGGCGATGAGCAGTTCTTC. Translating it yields CASSRGPPVGDEQFF.

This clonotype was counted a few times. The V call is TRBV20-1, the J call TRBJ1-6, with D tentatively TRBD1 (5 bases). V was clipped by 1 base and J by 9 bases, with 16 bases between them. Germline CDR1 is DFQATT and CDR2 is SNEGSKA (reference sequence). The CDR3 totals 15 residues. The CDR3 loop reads CSARGAGSTGSPLHF. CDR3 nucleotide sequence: TGCAGTGCTAGAGGGGCAGGGAGTACTGGTTCACCCCTCCACTTT.

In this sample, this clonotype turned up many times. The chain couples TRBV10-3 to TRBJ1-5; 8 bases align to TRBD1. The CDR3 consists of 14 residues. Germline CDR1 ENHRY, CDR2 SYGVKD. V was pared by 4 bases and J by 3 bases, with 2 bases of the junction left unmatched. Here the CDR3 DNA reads TGTGCCATCAGTGGACAGGGGTACAATCAGCCCCAGCATTTT. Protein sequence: CAISGQGYNQPQHF.

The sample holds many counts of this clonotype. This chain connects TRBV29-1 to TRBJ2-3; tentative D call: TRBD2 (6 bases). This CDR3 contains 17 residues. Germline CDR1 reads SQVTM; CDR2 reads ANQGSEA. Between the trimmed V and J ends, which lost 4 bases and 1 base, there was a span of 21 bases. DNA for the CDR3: TGCAGCGTTGTTGGGGAGGTGTGGGGAGATGGCACAGATACGCAGTATTTT. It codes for CSVVGEVWGDGTDTQYF.

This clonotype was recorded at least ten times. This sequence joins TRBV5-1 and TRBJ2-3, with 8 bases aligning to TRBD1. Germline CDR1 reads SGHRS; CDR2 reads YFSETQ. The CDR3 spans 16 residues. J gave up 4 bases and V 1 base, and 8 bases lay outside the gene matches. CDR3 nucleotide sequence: TGCGCCAGCAGCTTGAGGACAGGGCTTGTGGCAGATACGCAGTATTTT. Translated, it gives CASSLRTGLVADTQYF.

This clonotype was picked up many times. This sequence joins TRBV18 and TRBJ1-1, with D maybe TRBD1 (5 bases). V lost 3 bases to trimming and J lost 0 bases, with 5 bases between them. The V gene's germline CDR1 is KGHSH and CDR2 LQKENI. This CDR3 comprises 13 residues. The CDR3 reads CASSPDMNTEAFF. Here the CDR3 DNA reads TGTGCCAGCTCACCGGACATGAACACTGAAGCTTTCTTT.